The source of this T cell receptor beta chain is a study of blood T cell repertoires in COVID-19. At the level of the study: Samples of COVID-19 (acute and convalescent) were obtained from the United States, Italy and Spain. From T cells, B-cell-depleted T cells, or PBMCs came the material, which was cDNA or gDNA.

Original handling: Reference gene primer amplification yielded estimated nucleated cell counts. Assay used: immunoSEQ multiplex PCR; TCRdb lists only in-frame clones, some missing. The V and J calls and clone size were taken over from that table, and D and trimming were inferred from the DNA. Of about 240,000 clones in the sample, over 70% were seen once. CDR1 is MNHEY, CDR2 SMNVEV, per germline (reference sequence). CDR3 length: 14 residues. J gave up 3 bases and V 3 bases, and 3 bases lay outside the gene matches. The receptor's source is a woman over 75 with acute or convalescent COVID-19. The chain joins TRBV27 to TRBJ1-1, with 8 bases lining up with TRBD1. Sequencing was carried out using peripheral blood. The CDR3 here is CASSFTGGYTEAFF. DNA for the CDR3: TGTGCCAGCAGTTTTACAGGGGGTTACACTGAAGCTTTCTTT.